The clone carrying this TCR beta chain was seen repeatedly, ten times or more. Its specificity is unknown. The data belong to a study of T-cell reconstitution after alpha-beta-depleted transplantation in children. Study-wide results and limits: One year post-transplant, T-cell counts and diversity were largely derived from T cells produced anew.

Deletions cut 0 bases from V and 2 bases from J, with 10 bases between. CDR1 is LGHNA and CDR2 is YSLEER in the germline V gene. The CDR3 loop spans 15 amino acids. TCRbeta library preparation incorporated unique molecular identifiers. TCRdb used MiXCR to reprocess the PCR reads, holding one entry per CDR3 protein. The sample records 330,000 or so distinct CDR3 sequences, roughly 7.8% being singletons. The specimen was peripheral blood, collected 360 days after TCRalphabeta/CD19-depleted stem cell transplant. The source of this sequence is a female patient aged 2-9 years who had a stem cell transplant for Fanconi anemia, so the T cells may come from the graft donor. J is TRBJ1-1 and V is TRBV4-3, with a tentative D call TRBD1 (5 bases). CDR3 DNA sequence: TGCGCCAGCAGCCAAGATCGGACATACAACACTGAAGCTTTCTTT. As protein: CASSQDRTYNTEAFF.